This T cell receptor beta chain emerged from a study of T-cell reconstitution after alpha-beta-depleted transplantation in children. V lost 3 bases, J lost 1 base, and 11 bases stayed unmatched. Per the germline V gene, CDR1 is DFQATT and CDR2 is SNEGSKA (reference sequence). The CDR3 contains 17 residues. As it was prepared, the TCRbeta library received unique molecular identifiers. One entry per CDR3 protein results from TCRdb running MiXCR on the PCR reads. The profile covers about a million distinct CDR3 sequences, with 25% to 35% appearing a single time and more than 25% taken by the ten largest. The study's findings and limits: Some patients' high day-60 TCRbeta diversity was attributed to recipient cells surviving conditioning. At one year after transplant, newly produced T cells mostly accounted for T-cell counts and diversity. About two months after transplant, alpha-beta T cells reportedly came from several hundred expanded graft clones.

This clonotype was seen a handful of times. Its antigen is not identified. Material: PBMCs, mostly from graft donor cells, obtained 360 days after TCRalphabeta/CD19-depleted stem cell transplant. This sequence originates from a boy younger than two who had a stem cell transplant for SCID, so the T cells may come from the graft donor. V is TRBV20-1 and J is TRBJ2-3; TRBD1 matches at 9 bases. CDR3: CSARPYPQGAGTDTQYF. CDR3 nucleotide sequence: TGCAGTGCTAGGCCCTACCCACAGGGGGCTGGCACAGATACGCAGTATTTT.